The rows below give T cell receptor beta chains drawn from one sample of a study of T cells after yellow fever vaccination. Via MiXCR, TCRdb re-called the 5' RACE reads, giving one row per CDR3 protein. The data contain nearly 350,000 distinct CDR3 sequences, approximately 8% of them singletons. The material was PBMCs, obtained 45 days after the first yellow fever vaccination. Receptors were obtained from a man aged 18 to 29 who received the YFV17D yellow fever vaccine. Each CDR3 is given with its conserved first and last residue. A D gene is named only where the DNA matches it firmly. Expanded clones are given a class, and other clones once, few, many or no size at all.

D	J	V	length	size	DNA	CDR3
.	TRBJ1-1	TRBV7-2	15	few	TGTGCCAGCAGCTTAGTATCAGGCAGGGGAACTGAAGCTTTCTTT	CASSLVSGRGTEAFF
.	TRBJ2-3	TRBV12-3/TRBV12-4	15	.	TGTGCCAGCAGTTTTACGGGGATATTCACAGATACGCAGTATTTT	CASSFTGIFTDTQYF
.	TRBJ1-6	TRBV6-5	13	.	TGTGCCAGCAGTTACTCCTGGAATTCACCCCTCCACTTT	CASSYSWNSPLHF
.	TRBJ2-1	TRBV7-3	13	.	TGTGCCAGCAGCTCGGGATTCTACAATGAGCAGTTCTTC	CASSSGFYNEQFF
TRBD2	TRBJ2-3	TRBV2	13	many	TGTGCCAGCATAAGCGGGAACACAGATACGCAGTATTTT	CASISGNTDTQYF
TRBD1	TRBJ1-5	TRBV20-1	12	few	TGCAGTGCGATGACAGGGGATCAGCCCCAGCATTTT	CSAMTGDQPQHF
TRBD2	TRBJ2-1	TRBV11-2	16	few	TGTGCCAGCAGCTTAGAACCTAGCGGGGGGAACAATGAGCAGTTCTTC	CASSLEPSGGNNEQFF
.	TRBJ2-1	TRBV5-1	14	.	TGCGCCAGCAGCTTCCTCAATAGCCACAATGAGCAGTTCTTC	CASSFLNSHNEQFF
.	TRBJ1-5	TRBV4-2	14	.	TGTGCCAGCAGCCAAGTCCTGGGGATAGAGCCCCAGCATTTT	CASSQVLGIEPQHF
TRBD2	TRBJ2-5	TRBV4-3	17	few	TGCGCCAGCAGCCAACGCCGAGCTAGCGGGAGCTGGGAGACCCAGTACTTC	CASSQRRASGSWETQYF
TRBD2	TRBJ2-1	TRBV6-1	15	.	TGTGCCAGCAGCGTCACTAGCGGGGCCTACAATGAGCAGTTCTTC	CASSVTSGAYNEQFF
.	TRBJ2-5	TRBV7-2	13	few	TGTGCCAGCAGCCTGGGACTTCTAGAGACCCAGTACTTC	CASSLGLLETQYF
.	TRBJ2-3	TRBV20-1	12	.	TGCAGTGTCGGCAGAAGCACAGATACGCAGTATTTT	CSVGRSTDTQYF
.	TRBJ2-7	TRBV20-1	16	.	TGCAGTGCTAGACCAACCTCCGGGACTCACCTGGGGGAGCAGTACTTC	CSARPTSGTHLGEQYF
.	TRBJ1-4	TRBV7-2	15	.	TGTGCCAGCAGCTTTAAGACAGTTGGAAATGAAAAACTGTTTTTT	CASSFKTVGNEKLFF
TRBD1	TRBJ2-2	TRBV7-7	15	few	TGTGCTAGCAGCCCGCAGATGACAGGGGCCGGGGAGCTGTTTTTT	CASSPQMTGAGELFF
.	TRBJ2-6	TRBV5-4	16	.	TGTGCCAGCAGAAAATTGGATAGCTCTGGGGCCAACGTCCTGACTTTC	CASRKLDSSGANVLTF
.	TRBJ1-1	TRBV10-3	16	few	TGTGCCATCAGTGAGTCGAAGGGGACGGTGAACACTGAAGCTTTCTTT	CAISESKGTVNTEAFF
TRBD1	TRBJ1-4	TRBV5-6	14	.	TGTGCCAGCAGCTTGGGCAGGGGGTATGAAAAACTGTTTTTT	CASSLGRGYEKLFF
.	TRBJ1-2	TRBV10-3	15	few	TGTGCCATCAGTGCGGAGGGAACGGGAAACTATGGCTACACCTTC	CAISAEGTGNYGYTF
.	TRBJ2-3	TRBV20-1	18	.	TGCAGTGCTAGAGATTGGGGGAACCGGGACACTCGCACAGATACGCAGTATTTT	CSARDWGNRDTRTDTQYF
TRBD1	TRBJ1-2	TRBV7-2	15	many	TGTGCCAGCAGCCGACAGGGGATGGGGCACTATGGCTACACCTTC	CASSRQGMGHYGYTF
.	TRBJ2-2	TRBV7-2	14	few	TGTGCCAGCAGCTCTAGCGTTAGGAGCGGGGAGCTGTTTTTT	CASSSSVRSGELFF
TRBD2	TRBJ2-2	TRBV15	16	few	TGTGCCACCAGCACCGCGGCGGGGGGGCCCACCGGGGAGCTGTTTTTT	CATSTAAGGPTGELFF
TRBD1	TRBJ2-7	TRBV19	14	few	TGTGCCAGTACCATAGGGACAGGGGACTACGAGCAGTACTTC	CASTIGTGDYEQYF
.	TRBJ1-2	TRBV4-3	14	.	TGCGCCAGCAGCCAAAGGTATGCTTTGGAGTCCTACACCTTC	CASSQRYALESYTF
.	TRBJ1-6	TRBV7-2	14	.	TGTGCCAGCAGCACTATAATAATAAGGTCACCCCTCCACTTT	CASSTIIIRSPLHF
.	TRBJ1-2	TRBV11-1	15	many	TGTGCCAGCAGCTCCGGCGACGGGGGGGAAAGTGGCTACACCTTC	CASSSGDGGESGYTF
TRBD2	TRBJ2-1	TRBV19	15	many	TGTGCCAGTAGTGGGCTAGCGGGCTCCTACAATGAGCAGTTCTTC	CASSGLAGSYNEQFF
.	TRBJ2-5	TRBV11-2	14	many	TGTGCCAGCAGCCCCCCGCTCAGGGGAGAGACCCAGTACTTC	CASSPPLRGETQYF
.	TRBJ2-7	TRBV6-2/TRBV6-3	16	few	TGTGCCAGCAGTTACGAGCTTCACCGGATGGACTACGAGCAGTACTTC	CASSYELHRMDYEQYF
.	TRBJ1-5	TRBV5-1	16	.	TGCGCCAGCAGCTTGGGAATAGCAACGAGCAATCAGCCCCAGCATTTT	CASSLGIATSNQPQHF
.	TRBJ2-3	TRBV4-3	14	.	TGCGCCAGCAGCCAGCAGGGTGGCACAGATACGCAGTATTTT	CASSQQGGTDTQYF
.	TRBJ1-2	TRBV10-2	17	once	TGCGCCAGCAGTGATGGAGGGGTCACCCTAACTAACTATGGCTACACCTTC	CASSDGGVTLTNYGYTF
TRBD2	TRBJ2-1	TRBV5-1	16	.	TGCGCCAGCAGCTTGATGGCGGGGGACCTCTACAATGAGCAGTTCTTC	CASSLMAGDLYNEQFF
.	TRBJ2-3	TRBV3-1	15	few	TGTGCCAGCAGCCAAGACAGCGTTACTACAGATACGCAGTATTTT	CASSQDSVTTDTQYF
TRBD2	TRBJ2-3	TRBV20-1	18	.	TGCAGTGCGCAGGGATTTAGCGGGGGTTATTTCAACGAAGGTACGCAGTATTTT	CSAQGFSGGYFNEGTQYF
.	TRBJ1-5	TRBV7-2	13	.	TGTGCCAGCAGCATCGGACAGAGCCAGCCCCAGCATTTT	CASSIGQSQPQHF
.	TRBJ2-1	TRBV7-6	12	.	TGTGCCAGCGGCCGTATGGCGGGGAGACAGTTCTTC	CASGRMAGRQFF
.	TRBJ2-1	TRBV7-2	13	.	TGTGCCAGCAGCCCTTGGGTGGTTAATGAGCAGTTCTTC	CASSPWVVNEQFF
TRBD1	TRBJ2-3	TRBV7-9	13	few	TGTGCCAGCAGCGACAGGGTTTCAGATACGCAGTATTTT	CASSDRVSDTQYF
.	TRBJ1-2	TRBV30	14	few	TGTGCCTGGAGTGTTGAGGGGCCGTGGGGAGACTACACCTTC	CAWSVEGPWGDYTF
.	TRBJ1-2	TRBV24-1	15	few	TGTGCCACCCACCTAGTTTTAGGGGGTATTTATGGCTACACCTTC	CATHLVLGGIYGYTF
TRBD2	TRBJ2-1	TRBV24-1	14	.	TGTGCCACCAGTGATTCTAGCGGGGCTGATGAGCAGTTCTTC	CATSDSSGADEQFF
.	TRBJ1-1	TRBV6-5	15	few	TGTGCCAGCAGTTACTCTGGGACGGGGTCCACTGAAGCTTTCTTT	CASSYSGTGSTEAFF
.	TRBJ1-2	TRBV19	15	.	TGTGCCAGTAGTACCCAAACGAGGGGCGGTAATGGCTACACCTTC	CASSTQTRGGNGYTF
TRBD1	TRBJ2-3	TRBV5-4	16	few	TGTGCCAGCAGCTACCCGGACAGGGACAGCACAGATACGCAGTATTTT	CASSYPDRDSTDTQYF
TRBD1	TRBJ1-6	TRBV13	15	few	TGTGCCAGCAGTGTAACAGGGGCGGGTAATTCACCCCTCCACTTT	CASSVTGAGNSPLHF
.	TRBJ1-5	TRBV2	15	.	TGTGCCAGCAGTGAAGACAGGCCGGGGCGTCAGCCCCAGCATTTT	CASSEDRPGRQPQHF
.	TRBJ1-2	TRBV12-3/TRBV12-4	14	.	TGTGCCAGCAGTAGATCAGGGGTCCCCTATGGCTACACCTTC	CASSRSGVPYGYTF
TRBD2	TRBJ2-1	TRBV7-8	15	many	TGTGCCAGCAGCCCCCTGCGGGGAGGGTCGGGTGAGCAGTTCTTC	CASSPLRGGSGEQFF
.	TRBJ1-2	TRBV10-2	12	few	TGCGCCAGCAGTGGAGCTAACTATGGCTACACCTTC	CASSGANYGYTF
.	TRBJ1-2	TRBV2	14	few	TGTGCCAGCAGTAAACAGAACGCTAACTATGGCTACACCTTC	CASSKQNANYGYTF
.	TRBJ1-3	TRBV7-2	13	many	TGTGCCAGCAGTTATAACGCTGGAAACACCATATATTTT	CASSYNAGNTIYF
.	TRBJ2-5	TRBV6-2/TRBV6-3	12	few	TGTGCCGTACGGACAGACCAAGAGACCCAGTACTTC	CAVRTDQETQYF
TRBD2	TRBJ2-3	TRBV20-1	17	.	TGCAGTGCTCGTAGCGCTAGCGGGGGGGCGAGCACAGATACGCAGTATTTT	CSARSASGGASTDTQYF
.	TRBJ2-3	TRBV7-2	15	few	TGTGCCAGCAGCTTATATCAGAGAAGCACAGATACGCAGTATTTT	CASSLYQRSTDTQYF
TRBD1	TRBJ2-5	TRBV4-2	15	few	TGTGCCAGCAGCCAAGGGACAGGGAGAGGGGAGACCCAGTACTTC	CASSQGTGRGETQYF